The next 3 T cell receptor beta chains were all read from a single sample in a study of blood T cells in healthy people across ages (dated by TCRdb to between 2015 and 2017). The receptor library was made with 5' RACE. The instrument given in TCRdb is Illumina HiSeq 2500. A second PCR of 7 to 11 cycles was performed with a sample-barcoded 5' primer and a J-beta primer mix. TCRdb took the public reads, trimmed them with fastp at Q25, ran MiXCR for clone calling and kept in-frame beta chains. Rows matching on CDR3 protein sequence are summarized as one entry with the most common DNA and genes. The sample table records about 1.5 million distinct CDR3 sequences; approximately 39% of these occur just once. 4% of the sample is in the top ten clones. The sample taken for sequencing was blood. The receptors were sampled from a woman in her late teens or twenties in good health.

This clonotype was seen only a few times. For the CDR3, the DNA is TGCAGCGTTTTTACTAGCGGGTTCACAGATACGCAGTATTTT. It is translated as CSVFTSGFTDTQYF. This rearrangement joins TRBV29-1 to TRBJ2-3; 9 nucleotides align to TRBD2. Germline CDR1 SQVTM, CDR2 ANQGSEA. V was pared by 5 bases and J by 2 bases, with 5 bases of the junction left unmatched. The CDR3 length is 14 residues.

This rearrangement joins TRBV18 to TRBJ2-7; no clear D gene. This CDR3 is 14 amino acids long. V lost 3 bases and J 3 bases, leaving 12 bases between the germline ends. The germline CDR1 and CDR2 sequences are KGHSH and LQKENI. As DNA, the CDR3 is TGTGCCAGCTCACCGTCGTTGCAGGACTACGAGCAGTACTTC. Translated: CASSPSLQDYEQYF. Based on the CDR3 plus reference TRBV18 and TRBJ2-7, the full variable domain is NAGVMQNPRHLVRRRGQEARLRCSPMKGHSHVYWYRQLPEEGLKFMVYLQKENIIDESGMPKERFSAEFPKEGPSILRIQQVVRGDSAAYFCASSPSLQDYEQYFGPGTRLTVT.

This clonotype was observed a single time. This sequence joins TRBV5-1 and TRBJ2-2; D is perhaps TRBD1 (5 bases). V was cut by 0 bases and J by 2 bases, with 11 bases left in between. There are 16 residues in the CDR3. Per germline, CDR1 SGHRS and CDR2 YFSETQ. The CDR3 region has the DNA TGCGCCAGCAGCTTGGCAGGACAAGCAAACACCGGGGAGCTGTTTTTT. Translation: CASSLAGQANTGELFF.